The clone carrying this T cell receptor beta chain was seen repeatedly, ten times or more. This specimen comes from a study of spatial heterogeneity in lung cancer. Overall study: Taken at a median of approximately two years after resection, follow-up PBMC samples underwent sequencing when available.

One entry per CDR3 protein results from TCRdb running MiXCR on the 5' RACE reads. There are over 35,000 distinct CDR3 sequences in the sample; more than 9% occur only once, and roughly 15% lies in the top ten. Germline CDR1 reads SGHKS; CDR2 reads YYEKEE (reference sequence). The CDR3 spans 14 residues. V shed 0 bases and J shed 0 bases, with 7 bases lying between them. Specified time point: blood at routine non-recurrence follow-up after resection. V is TRBV5-5 and J is TRBJ2-7; D not certain. The sequence came from a female donor with early-stage non-small cell lung cancer. Source: PBMCs, taken at follow-up. The CDR3 DNA reads TGTGCCAGCAGCTTGGACTTTGCCTCCTACGAGCAGTACTTC. It specifies CASSLDFASYEQYF.